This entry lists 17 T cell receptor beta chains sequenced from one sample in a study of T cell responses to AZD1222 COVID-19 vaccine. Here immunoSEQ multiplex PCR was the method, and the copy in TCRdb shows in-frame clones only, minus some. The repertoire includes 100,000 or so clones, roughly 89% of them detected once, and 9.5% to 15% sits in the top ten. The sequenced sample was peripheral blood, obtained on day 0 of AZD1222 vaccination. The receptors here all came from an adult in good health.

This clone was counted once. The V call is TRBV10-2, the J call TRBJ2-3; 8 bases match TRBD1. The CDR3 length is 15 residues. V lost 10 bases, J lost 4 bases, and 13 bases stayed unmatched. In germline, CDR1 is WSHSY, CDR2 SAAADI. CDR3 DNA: TGCGCCACGAGGGCCGGGACAGGCGGTTCAGATACGCAGTATTTT. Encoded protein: CATRAGTGGSDTQYF.

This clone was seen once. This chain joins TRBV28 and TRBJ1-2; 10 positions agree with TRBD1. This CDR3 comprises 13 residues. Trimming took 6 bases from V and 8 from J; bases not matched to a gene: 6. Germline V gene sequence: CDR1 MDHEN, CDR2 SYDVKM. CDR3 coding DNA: TGTGCCAGCAGCTCCGACAGGGGGCAGGGCTACACCTTC. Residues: CASSSDRGQGYTF.

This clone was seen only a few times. The CDR3 nucleotides read TGTGCCAGCAGCGGACATTTATACGAGCAGTACTTC. As protein: CASSGHLYEQYF. This chain joins TRBV14 and TRBJ2-7; D may be TRBD1 (5 bases). The CDR3 totals 12 residues. Deletions cut 5 bases from V and 4 bases from J, with 9 bases between. Germline values: CDR1 SGHDN, CDR2 FVKESK.

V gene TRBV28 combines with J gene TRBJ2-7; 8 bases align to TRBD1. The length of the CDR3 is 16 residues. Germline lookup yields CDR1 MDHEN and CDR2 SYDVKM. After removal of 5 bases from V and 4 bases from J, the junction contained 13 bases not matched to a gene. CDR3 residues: CASSAHQPGQDYEQYF. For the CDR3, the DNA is TGTGCCAGCAGTGCTCATCAACCGGGACAGGATTACGAGCAGTACTTC.

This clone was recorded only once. DNA of the CDR3: TGTGCCAGCAGTCCCAGACTAGACGGGGGGAATGAGCAGTTCTTC. This translates into CASSPRLDGGNEQFF. This sequence joins TRBV6-5 and TRBJ2-1; 7 bases map to TRBD2. Trimming took 5 bases from V and 7 from J; bases not matched to a gene: 11. In germline, CDR1 is MNHEY, CDR2 SVGAGI. The CDR3 is made up of 15 amino acids.

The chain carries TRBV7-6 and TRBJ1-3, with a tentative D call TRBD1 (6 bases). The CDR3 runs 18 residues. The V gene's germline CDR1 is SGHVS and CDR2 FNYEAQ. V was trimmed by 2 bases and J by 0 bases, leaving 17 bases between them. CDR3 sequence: CASSLWTASHRSGNTIYF. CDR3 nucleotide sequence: TGTGCCAGCAGCTTATGGACAGCGTCCCACCGCTCTGGAAACACCATATATTTT.

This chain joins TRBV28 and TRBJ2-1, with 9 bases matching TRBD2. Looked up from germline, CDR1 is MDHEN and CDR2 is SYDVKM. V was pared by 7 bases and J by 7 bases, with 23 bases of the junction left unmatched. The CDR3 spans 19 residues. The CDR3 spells CASNPLRGRKREVGNEQFF. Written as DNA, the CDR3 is TGTGCCAGCAACCCCCTTCGGGGGCGGAAGCGGGAGGTGGGAAATGAGCAGTTCTTC. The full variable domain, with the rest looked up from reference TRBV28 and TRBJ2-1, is DVKVTQSSRYLVKRTGEKVFLECVQDMDHENMFWYRQDPGLGLRLIYFSYDVKMKEKGDIPEGYSVSREKKERFSLILESASTNQTSMYLCASNPLRGRKREVGNEQFFGPGTRLTVL.

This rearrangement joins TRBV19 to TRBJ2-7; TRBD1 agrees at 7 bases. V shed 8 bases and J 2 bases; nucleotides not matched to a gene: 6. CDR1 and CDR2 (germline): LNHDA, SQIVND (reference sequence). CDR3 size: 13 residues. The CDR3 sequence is CASGTTGTYEQYF. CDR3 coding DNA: TGTGCCAGTGGAACGACAGGGACCTACGAGCAGTACTTC.

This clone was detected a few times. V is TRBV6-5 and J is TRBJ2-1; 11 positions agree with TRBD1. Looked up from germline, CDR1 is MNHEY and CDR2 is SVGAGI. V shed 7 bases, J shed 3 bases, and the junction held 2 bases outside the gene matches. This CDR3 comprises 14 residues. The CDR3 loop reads CASMGTGGYNEQFF. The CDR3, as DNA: TGTGCCAGCATGGGGACAGGGGGCTACAATGAGCAGTTCTTC.

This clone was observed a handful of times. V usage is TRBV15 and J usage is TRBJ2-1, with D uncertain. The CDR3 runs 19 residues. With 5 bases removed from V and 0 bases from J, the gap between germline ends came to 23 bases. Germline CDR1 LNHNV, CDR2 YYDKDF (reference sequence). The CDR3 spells CATSPKSPSRISSYNEQFF. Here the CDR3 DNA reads TGTGCCACCAGCCCGAAAAGTCCTTCACGGATAAGCTCCTACAATGAGCAGTTCTTC. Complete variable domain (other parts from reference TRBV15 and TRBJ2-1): DAMVIQNPRYQVTQFGKPVTLSCSQTLNHNVMYWYQQKSSQAPKLLFHYYDKDFNNEADTPDNFQSRRPNTSFCFLDIRSPGLGDTAMYLCATSPKSPSRISSYNEQFFGPGTRLTVL.

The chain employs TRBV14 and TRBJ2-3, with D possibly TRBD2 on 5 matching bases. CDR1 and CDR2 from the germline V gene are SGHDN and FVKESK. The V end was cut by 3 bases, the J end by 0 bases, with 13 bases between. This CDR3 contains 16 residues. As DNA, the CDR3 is TGTGCCAGCAGCCATGGGAGTGGGTCTAGCACAGATACGCAGTATTTT. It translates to CASSHGSGSSTDTQYF.

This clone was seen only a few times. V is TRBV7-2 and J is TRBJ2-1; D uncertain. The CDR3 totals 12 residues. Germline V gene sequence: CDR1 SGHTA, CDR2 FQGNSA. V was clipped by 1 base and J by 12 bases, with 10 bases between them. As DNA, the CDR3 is TGTGCCAGCAGCTTAGGTTACCAAGCGCAGTTCTTC. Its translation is CASSLGYQAQFF.

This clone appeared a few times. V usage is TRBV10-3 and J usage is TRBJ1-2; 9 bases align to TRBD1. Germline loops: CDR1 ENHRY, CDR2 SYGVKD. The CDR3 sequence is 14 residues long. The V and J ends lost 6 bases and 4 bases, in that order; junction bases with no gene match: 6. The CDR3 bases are TGTGCCATCAGAGAGGGACAGGGTTCCTATGGCTACACCTTC. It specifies CAIREGQGSYGYTF.

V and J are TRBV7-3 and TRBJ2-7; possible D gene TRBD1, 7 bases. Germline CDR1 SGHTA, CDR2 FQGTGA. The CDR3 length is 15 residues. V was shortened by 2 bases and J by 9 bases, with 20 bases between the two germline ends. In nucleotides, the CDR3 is TGTGCCAGCAGCTTAGGGGGGACAGCTACCCCCGGGCAGTACTTC. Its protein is CASSLGGTATPGQYF.

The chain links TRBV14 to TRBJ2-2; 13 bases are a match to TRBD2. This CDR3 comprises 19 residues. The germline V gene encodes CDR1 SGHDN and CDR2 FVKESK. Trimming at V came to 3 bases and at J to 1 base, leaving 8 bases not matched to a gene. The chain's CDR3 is CASSQTSGTSGMNTGELFF. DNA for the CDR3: TGTGCCAGCAGCCAGACTTCCGGGACTAGCGGGATGAACACCGGGGAGCTGTTTTTT.

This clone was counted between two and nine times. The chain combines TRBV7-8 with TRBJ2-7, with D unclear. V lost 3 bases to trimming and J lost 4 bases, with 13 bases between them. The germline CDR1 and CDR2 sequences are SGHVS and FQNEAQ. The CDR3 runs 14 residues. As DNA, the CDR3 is TGTGCCAGCAGCTTTACCAGCCAATATTACGAGCAGTACTTC. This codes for CASSFTSQYYEQYF.

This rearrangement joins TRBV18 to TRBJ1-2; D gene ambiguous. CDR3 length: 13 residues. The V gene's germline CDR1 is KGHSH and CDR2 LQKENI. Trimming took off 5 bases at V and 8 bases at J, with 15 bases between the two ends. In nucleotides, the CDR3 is TGTGCCAGCTCAACGGGTTGGGGATCGGGCTACACCTTC. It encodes CASSTGWGSGYTF.